Listed below are T cell receptor beta chains from one sample, sequenced in a study of beta chain features in type 1 diabetes. Only in-frame clones appear in the TCRdb table, and some are missing; sequencing was by immunoSEQ multiplex PCR. This sample has roughly 230,000 clones, with over 8.5% found just once. Sequences were obtained from naive CD4+ T cells from blood. These receptors came from a woman between 18 and 29 years old in good health. Each CDR3 is given with its conserved first and last residue. The order of the fields is J gene, clone size, D gene, V gene, CDR3 DNA, CDR3 protein. D genes are given only for firm matches. Clone size is stated in some rows and not others, as once, few, many or a class when expanded.

TRBJ1-2	few	TRBD1	TRBV30	TGTGCCTGGAGTCCGACAGGGGGAAGAGGCTACACCTTC	CAWSPTGGRGYTF
TRBJ2-2	NA	NA	TRBV19	TGTGCCAGTAGTATAGACCCAACCGGGGAGCTGTTTTTT	CASSIDPTGELFF
TRBJ2-3	NA	NA	TRBV5-1	TGCGCCAGCAGCTTGGAACGCGCGGGGACAGATACGCAGTATTTT	CASSLERAGTDTQYF
TRBJ1-1	NA	TRBD1	TRBV5-1	TGCGCCAGCAGCTTGGGGGACAGATTAAACACTGAAGCTTTCTTT	CASSLGDRLNTEAFF
TRBJ2-7	NA	NA	TRBV30	TGTGCCTGGAGCACCGGAGGCTCCTACGAGCAGTACTTC	CAWSTGGSYEQYF
TRBJ2-7	few	TRBD1	TRBV5-1	TGCGCCAGCAGCTCGACCCGGGACAGCTCCTACGAGCAGTACTTC	CASSSTRDSSYEQYF
TRBJ1-1	NA	NA	TRBV18	TGTACCAGCTCACCCTTTTATCGGGATGAAGCTTTCTTT	CTSSPFYRDEAFF
TRBJ2-2	NA	TRBD1	TRBV5-8	TGTGCCAGCAGCCCCCGGGACAGGGGTACCGGGGAGCTGTTTTTT	CASSPRDRGTGELFF
TRBJ1-1	NA	NA	TRBV30	TGTGCCTGGAGGGGGAGGGCGGCCTGGGGGTACACTGAAGCTTTCTTT	CAWRGRAAWGYTEAFF
TRBJ2-1	few	NA	TRBV27	TGTGCCAGCAGTTTATTCGGGAGCTCCTACAATGAGCAGTTCTTC	CASSLFGSSYNEQFF
TRBJ2-7	NA	TRBD1	TRBV7-7	TGTGCCAGCAGCTTTGGGACAGGGCATCCGAGCTCCTACGAGCAGTACTTC	CASSFGTGHPSSYEQYF
TRBJ2-6	NA	NA	TRBV4-2	TGTGCCAGCAGCCAAGATCGAGGTTACGGGGCCAACGTCCTGACTTTC	CASSQDRGYGANVLTF
TRBJ1-3	NA	TRBD1	TRBV5-6	TGTGCCAGCAGCTACTCCGGGACAGGCACTTACTCTGGAAACACCATATATTTT	CASSYSGTGTYSGNTIYF
TRBJ1-4	few	TRBD1	TRBV7-9	TGTGCCAGCAGCTCCCGGGACAGTCGAAATGAAAAACTGTTTTTT	CASSSRDSRNEKLFF
TRBJ1-3	NA	NA	TRBV9	TGTGCCAGCAGCGTAGGGGGTACAGGGATCTCTGGAAACACCATATATTTT	CASSVGGTGISGNTIYF
TRBJ2-3	NA	TRBD2	TRBV19	TGTGCCAGTAGTATCCTGCGGGGGAGCACAGATACGCAGTATTTT	CASSILRGSTDTQYF
TRBJ2-1	few	TRBD2	TRBV28	TGTGCCAGCAGTCTACTAGCGGGACCACACAATGAGCAGTTCTTC	CASSLLAGPHNEQFF
TRBJ2-5	NA	TRBD1	TRBV25-1	TGTGCCAGCAGTGAAGTAACAGGGGGAATGGGAGAGACCCAGTACTTC	CASSEVTGGMGETQYF
TRBJ1-5	NA	TRBD1	TRBV5-1	TGCGCCAGCAGCCCGGGACAGGTAAATCAGCCCCAGCATTTT	CASSPGQVNQPQHF
TRBJ2-7	NA	NA	TRBV29-1	TGCAGCGTTGACGTCGGCTCCTACGAGCAGTACTTC	CSVDVGSYEQYF
TRBJ1-2	many	TRBD1	TRBV7-2	TGTGCCAGCAGCTATGTGGGACAGGGCTATGGCTACACCTTC	CASSYVGQGYGYTF
TRBJ2-1	few	NA	TRBV6-1	TGTGCCAGCAGTACGACCCCAGGGGAGTATGAGCAGTTCTTC	CASSTTPGEYEQFF
TRBJ1-5	few	NA	TRBV19	TGTGCCAGTACGCCTACAGGGAAGAGCAATCAGCCCCAGCATTTT	CASTPTGKSNQPQHF
TRBJ2-3	many	NA	TRBV14	TGTGCCAGCAGCCTGGACAGTCGACTTACGCAGTATTTT	CASSLDSRLTQYF
TRBJ1-3	few	TRBD1	TRBV29-1	TGCAGCTCGGGGACAGACTCTGGAAACACCATATATTTT	CSSGTDSGNTIYF
TRBJ2-7	few	NA	TRBV18	TGTGCCAGCTCACCATCGGGGTTAGGCGAGCAGTACTTC	CASSPSGLGEQYF
TRBJ1-2	NA	TRBD1	TRBV5-4	TGTGCCAGCAGCGCACAGGGGTTAACTGGCTACACCTTC	CASSAQGLTGYTF
TRBJ2-3	few	NA	TRBV5-4	TGTGCCAGCAGCTGGACTCGAGGTACGCAGTATTTT	CASSWTRGTQYF
TRBJ2-1	NA	TRBD2	TRBV10-2	TGCGCCAGCAGACTAGCGGGAGGGCCGGGTGAGCAGTTCTTC	CASRLAGGPGEQFF